A single sample is the source of the 27 T cell receptor beta chains below, sequenced in a study of post-analysis software for immune sequencing data. These receptors' targets are unknown. Unique molecular identifiers tagged the TCR beta cDNA libraries. Using its own MiXCR run on the PCR reads, TCRdb lists one record per CDR3 protein. The repertoire holds roughly 870,000 distinct CDR3 sequences, with about 53% as singletons. Study outcomes and limitations: When patients were compared with controls, four or five TRBV segments were more frequent, TRBV5-6, TRBV5-1 and TRBV20-1 among them.

Specimen: blood. Receptors originate from a girl under 18 with multiple sclerosis.

This clonotype was observed a handful of times. This rearrangement joins TRBV6-5 to TRBJ2-1; 7 bases fit TRBD1. CDR3 length equals 13 residues. V was pared by 6 bases and J by 5 bases, with 4 bases of the junction left unmatched. Looked up from germline, CDR1 is MNHEY and CDR2 is SVGAGI. The CDR3 DNA is TGTGCCAGCAGATCCACAGGGGACAATGAGCAGTTCTTC. This gives the protein CASRSTGDNEQFF.

V usage is TRBV29-1 and J usage is TRBJ2-1; 9 bases map to TRBD2. Trimming took 7 bases from V and 6 from J; bases not matched to a gene: 10. In germline, CDR1 is SQVTM, CDR2 ANQGSEA. This CDR3 has 14 residues. The DNA for the CDR3 is TGCAGCGGGGAACGGGGACTAGCAGGCAATGAGCAGTTCTTC. It translates to CSGERGLAGNEQFF.

The chain uses TRBV10-3 and TRBJ2-1, with 14 bases fitting TRBD2. Losses at the gene ends were 6 bases for V and 7 bases for J; bases not matched to a gene: 5. CDR1 is ENHRY and CDR2 is SYGVKD in the germline V gene. The CDR3 contains 15 residues. This CDR3 is CAIRGTSGSANEQFF. The CDR3, as DNA: TGTGCCATCAGGGGGACTAGCGGGAGTGCTAATGAGCAGTTCTTC.

The gene calls are TRBV24-1 and TRBJ2-5; D is undetermined. Germline CDR1 reads KGHDR; CDR2 reads SFDVKD. Trimming removed 6 bases from V and 2 bases from J, with 24 bases in between. The CDR3 is made up of 18 amino acids. Here the CDR3 reads CATSRFKKPNGYQETQYF. The CDR3 DNA reads TGTGCCACCAGTCGATTCAAAAAACCCAATGGGTATCAAGAGACCCAGTACTTC.

The table lists this clonotype with a few counts. This chain joins TRBV12-3 or TRBV12-4 and TRBJ2-7; 14 positions agree with TRBD2. With V trimmed by 5 bases and J by 3 bases, 6 bases remained unmatched. This CDR3 contains 16 residues. The CDR3 region is CASSPGTSGGYYEQYF. The CDR3 coding sequence is TGTGCCAGCAGTCCCGGGACTAGCGGGGGCTACTACGAGCAGTACTTC.

V gene TRBV14 combines with J gene TRBJ1-1, with no clear D. The germline CDR1 and CDR2 sequences are SGHDN and FVKESK. This CDR3 region has 13 residues. V lost 1 base, J lost 5 bases, and 8 bases lay in between. CDR3 region: CASSQGRWTEAFF. The CDR3 DNA sequence: TGTGCCAGCAGCCAAGGCCGCTGGACTGAAGCTTTCTTT.

V is TRBV5-6 and J is TRBJ2-1, with D possibly being TRBD1 (9 bases). V was cut by 0 bases and J by 9 bases, with 19 bases left in between. The CDR3 contains 16 residues. Germline V CDR1 and CDR2: SGHDT, YYEEEE. CDR3 amino acids: CASSLATGQGTSEQFF. The CDR3 DNA is TGTGCCAGCAGCTTGGCCACAGGACAGGGGACTAGTGAGCAGTTCTTC.

V gene TRBV20-1 combines with J gene TRBJ2-1, with 12 nucleotides matching TRBD1. V shed 6 bases and J 7 bases; nucleotides not matched to a gene: 10. There are 15 residues in the CDR3. Per germline, CDR1 DFQATT and CDR2 SNEGSKA (reference sequence). CDR3: CSATPGDRGRNEQFF. For the CDR3, the DNA is TGCAGTGCCACACCGGGGGACAGGGGGCGGAATGAGCAGTTCTTC.

V gene TRBV12-3 or TRBV12-4 combines with J gene TRBJ2-5, with 10 nucleotides matching TRBD2. Trimming cost V 1 base and J 2 bases; bases outside gene matches: 7. The CDR3 is 17 amino acids. CDR3 sequence: CASSLERLAGVQETQYF. For the CDR3, the DNA is TGTGCCAGCAGTTTAGAACGGCTAGCGGGAGTTCAAGAGACCCAGTACTTC.

V gene TRBV5-6 combines with J gene TRBJ1-1, with D uncertain. The length of the CDR3 is 14 residues. The V and J ends lost 1 base and 0 bases respectively, with 7 bases between them. Germline V gene lookup returns CDR1 SGHDT and CDR2 YYEEEE. For the CDR3, the DNA is TGTGCCAGCAGCTTGAGAGTAATGAACACTGAAGCTTTCTTT. Encoded protein: CASSLRVMNTEAFF. Based on the CDR3 plus reference TRBV5-6 and TRBJ1-1, the full variable domain is DAGVTQSPTHLIKTRGQQVTLRCSPKSGHDTVSWYQQALGQGPQFIFQYYEEEERQRGNFPDRFSGHQFPNYSSELNVNALLLGDSALYLCASSLRVMNTEAFFGQGTRLTVV.

This clonotype was detected a few times. The chain couples TRBV6-4 to TRBJ2-3; 8 bases match TRBD2. The trim removed 4 bases at V and 2 bases at J, leaving 8 bases unmatched. Per germline, CDR1 MRHNA and CDR2 SNTAGT. The CDR3 is 16 amino acids. The CDR3 region is CASSVGSGSPTDTQYF. As DNA, the CDR3 is TGTGCCAGCAGTGTGGGAAGCGGGAGTCCCACAGATACGCAGTATTTT.

As regards this clonotype: Germline and junction disagree at one end, which may indicate a read error. This sequence joins TRBV12-3 or TRBV12-4 and TRBJ2-1, with D unresolved. The CDR3 length is 15 residues. CDR3 nucleotide sequence: TGTGTCAGCAGTTTAGGGCAGCAACCCTACAATGAGCAGTTCTTC. It is translated as CVSSLGQQPYNEQFF.

This chain joins TRBV6-4 and TRBJ1-1; D unclear. The length of the CDR3 is 13 residues. The V gene lost 7 bases and the J gene lost 1 base, with 10 bases spanning the gap. In germline, CDR1 is MRHNA, CDR2 SNTAGT. The CDR3 nucleotides are TGTGCCAGCACCCAGGACGGGAACACTGAAGCTTTCTTT. It specifies CASTQDGNTEAFF.

This clonotype appeared a few times. The chain employs TRBV15 and TRBJ1-2; perhaps TRBD1 as D (6 bases). The CDR3 runs 14 residues. Germline CDR1 reads LNHNV; CDR2 reads YYDKDF (reference sequence). V was clipped by 4 bases and J by 7 bases, with 16 bases between them. The CDR3 DNA reads as TGTGCCACCAGCACAGGGACGTTCAGGGGTGGCTACACCTTC. Translated: CATSTGTFRGGYTF.

The genes are TRBV3-1 and TRBJ1-2; TRBD1 matches at 7 bases. J was trimmed by 6 bases and V by 3 bases; bases with no gene match: 25. In germline, CDR1 is LGHDT, CDR2 YNNKEL (reference sequence). There are 20 residues in the CDR3. CDR3 nucleotide sequence: TGTGCCAGCAGCCACCCCTCGTTACAGCGGGACAGCCTTGAAGGGGATGGCTACACCTTC. This encodes CASSHPSLQRDSLEGDGYTF.

The rearrangement joins TRBV4-1 to TRBJ1-2; D is unclear. Germline-derived CDR1 and CDR2 are MGHRA and YSYEKL. The CDR3 is made up of 16 amino acids. V lost 1 base and J lost 0, with 12 bases in between. The chain's CDR3 is CASSQAYSTANYGYTF. Here the CDR3 DNA reads TGCGCCAGCAGCCAAGCATACTCCACAGCTAACTATGGCTACACCTTC.

This chain connects TRBV20-1 to TRBJ2-3, with 9 positions matching TRBD2. With V trimmed by 6 bases and J by 5 bases, 6 bases remained unmatched. Germline V CDR1 and CDR2: DFQATT, SNEGSKA (reference sequence). This CDR3 contains 13 residues. CDR3 nucleotides: TGCAGTGCCTTAGCGGGAGCGGGAGATACGCAGTATTTT. It yields the protein CSALAGAGDTQYF.

The V gene is TRBV20-1, the J gene TRBJ1-4; 9 bases match TRBD1. In germline, CDR1 is DFQATT, CDR2 SNEGSKA (reference sequence). The V and J ends lost 5 bases and 2 bases, in that order; junction bases with no gene match: 12. There are 17 residues in the CDR3. In DNA, the CDR3 is TGCAGTGCTCCCCGTCCCGGGACAGGGTTTACTAATGAAAAACTGTTTTTT. Encoded protein: CSAPRPGTGFTNEKLFF.

The chain joins TRBV20-1 to TRBJ2-5, with D maybe TRBD1 (6 bases). The CDR3 covers 15 residues. The germline CDR1 and CDR2 sequences are DFQATT and SNEGSKA (reference sequence). V gave up 4 bases and J gave up 5 bases, with 20 bases separating them. CDR3 residues: CSAISPRGTGETQYF. The CDR3 DNA sequence: TGCAGTGCTATATCCCCAAGGGGGACGGGGGAGACCCAGTACTTC.

The chain recombines TRBV29-1 with TRBJ2-7; D tentatively reads TRBD1 or TRBD2 (5 bases each). Germline CDR1 reads SQVTM; CDR2 reads ANQGSEA. V dropped 6 bases and J dropped 3 bases, with 15 bases sitting between them. The CDR3 consists of 13 residues. The CDR3 DNA follows: TGCAGCGTGAGGGGAGTAGGAATCTACGAGCAGTACTTC. It codes for CSVRGVGIYEQYF.

CDR3 protein: CASSTTRLETRYF. The CDR3 nucleotides are TGTGCCAGCAGCACCACGAGGCTGGAGACCCGGTACTTC. This chain connects TRBV7-9 to TRBJ2-7; D is undetermined. The CDR3 extends over 13 amino acids. V lost 5 bases, J lost 12 bases, and 20 bases lay in between. Germline loops: CDR1 SEHNR, CDR2 FQNEAQ (reference sequence).

The V gene is TRBV9, the J gene TRBJ2-5, with D unclear. The V gene's germline CDR1 is SGDLS and CDR2 YYNGEE. This CDR3 has 15 amino acids. Trimming shortened V by 4 bases and J by 2 bases, and 15 bases separated the two germline ends. The CDR3 region is CASSRLGYQQETQYF. The CDR3 DNA sequence: TGTGCCAGCAGCCGCCTGGGGTACCAGCAAGAGACCCAGTACTTC. Combining the CDR3 with reference TRBV9 and TRBJ2-5 gives the whole variable domain DSGVTQTPKHLITATGQRVTLRCSPRSGDLSVYWYQQSLDQGLQFLIQYYNGEERAKGNILERFSAQQFPDLHSELNLSSLELGDSALYFCASSRLGYQQETQYFGPGTRLLVL.

Of note for this clonotype: At one boundary the junction diverges from the germline segment, which might be a read error. CDR3 DNA sequence: TGCAGTACTAGAGATCCCCGGAAAGCGGGGGGCGGAGATACGCAGTATTTT. Its protein product is CSTRDPRKAGGGDTQYF. The chain carries TRBV20-1 and TRBJ2-3, with 9 bases aligning to TRBD2. Germline-derived CDR1 and CDR2 are DFQATT and SNEGSKA (reference sequence). The CDR3 runs to 17 residues.

This chain connects TRBV11-2 to TRBJ2-5; D might be TRBD1 (6 bases). This CDR3 is built from 14 residues. Germline CDR1 and CDR2: SGHAT and FQNNGV. V shed 1 base and J shed 4 bases, with 10 bases lying between them. The DNA for the CDR3 is TGTGCCAGCAGCTTAGGACAGGTCGGAGAGACCCAGTACTTC. It specifies CASSLGQVGETQYF.

The chain joins TRBV24-1 to TRBJ2-7; tentatively, D is TRBD1 or TRBD2 (6 bases each). The end of the DNA is better explained by TRBJ2-5, so the J call may be wrong. This CDR3 region has 11 residues. Germline CDR1 is KGHDR and CDR2 is SFDVKD. This chain's CDR3 is CATSGGGTQYF. In DNA, the CDR3 is TGTGCCACCAGCGGAGGGGGGACCCAGTACTTC.

The CDR3 here is CASSQRGDEQYF. The CDR3 DNA follows: TGTGCCAGCAGCCAAAGGGGGGACGAGCAGTACTTC. V and J are TRBV7-9 and TRBJ2-7; D possibly matches TRBD1 or TRBD2 (6 bases each). Between the trimmed V and J ends, which lost 5 bases and 5 bases, there was a span of 10 bases. CDR3 size: 12 residues. Germline V gene sequence: CDR1 SEHNR, CDR2 FQNEAQ (reference sequence).

The CDR3 loop reads CASNPSGTGIYGYTF. The CDR3 coding sequence is TGTGCCAGCAATCCGTCCGGGACGGGAATTTATGGCTACACCTTC. This rearrangement joins TRBV6-5 to TRBJ1-2, with a possible D match to TRBD1 (5 bases). CDR1 and CDR2 (germline): MNHEY, SVGAGI. V was trimmed by 7 bases and J by 5 bases, leaving 20 bases between them. This CDR3 comprises 15 residues.